This TCR beta chain was observed in a study of blood T cells in healthy people across ages. V lost 7 bases to trimming and J lost 2 bases, with 14 bases between them. The CDR3 loop spans 14 amino acids. From germline, CDR1 is SGHAT and CDR2 FQNNGV. PBMCs were isolated at a quantity of at least 7 million per sample. It was with a sample-barcoded 5' primer and a J-beta primer mix that a second PCR of roughly 6 to 11 cycles was run. Sequencing yielded, for each sample, at least 3 million paired-end reads carrying CDR3. MiXCR was run by TCRdb on the 5' RACE reads, yielding one entry per CDR3 protein. Seen here are 650,000 to 1,000,000 distinct CDR3 sequences, approximately 35% observed once, and the top ten hold over 10%.

Sequenced sample: blood. The chain couples TRBV11-2 to TRBJ2-5, with D tentatively TRBD2 (5 bases). This TCR came from a man between 18 and 29 years old in good health. Here the CDR3 DNA reads TGTGCCAGCACCACTTCTCGGGATCAAGAGACCCAGTACTTC. Encoded protein: CASTTSRDQETQYF. The full variable domain, with the rest looked up from reference TRBV11-2 and TRBJ2-5, is EAGVAQSPRYKIIEKRQSVAFWCNPISGHATLYWYQQILGQGPKLLIQFQNNGVVDDSQLPKDRFSAERLKGVDSTLKIQPAKLEDSAVYLCASTTSRDQETQYFGPGTRLLVL.